This T cell receptor beta chain was found in a study of T cells in women clearing cervical HPV infection. Study summary: Cases were women with histologically confirmed HPV16-related CIN3 or worse, including 2 invasive cancers. Blood came at first lesion visit for cases, post-clearance for controls.

Germline CDR1 WSHSY, CDR2 SAAADI. Trimming left V 0 bases short and J 6 bases short, with 15 bases between. The CDR3 is made up of 15 amino acids. Sequencing used immunoSEQ multiplex PCR; TCRdb keeps in-frame clones, though not all of them. The table for this sample gives tens of thousands of clones. Study-level findings and limits: Cases carried less TRBV6-7 than controls: 0.11% versus 0.16%. CIN3+ cases had significantly higher TCR repertoire richness than controls, but evenness did not differ.

Comment on this clone: Its antigen remains unidentified. The missing CDR3 end, 3 residues past where the read stops, is filled in from the germline J gene.

This receptor was obtained from a woman aged 18 to 75 with a cervical HPV16 infection that either progressed to CIN3+ or cleared (not recorded which). The specimen sequenced was blood buffy coat. V gene TRBV10-2 combines with J gene TRBJ2-7; tentatively, D is TRBD1 (5 bases). The CDR3 region is CASSESAQGRGEQYF. CDR3 DNA, as far as it was read: TGCGCCAGCAGTGAGTCTGCGCAGGGCAGAGGCGAG.